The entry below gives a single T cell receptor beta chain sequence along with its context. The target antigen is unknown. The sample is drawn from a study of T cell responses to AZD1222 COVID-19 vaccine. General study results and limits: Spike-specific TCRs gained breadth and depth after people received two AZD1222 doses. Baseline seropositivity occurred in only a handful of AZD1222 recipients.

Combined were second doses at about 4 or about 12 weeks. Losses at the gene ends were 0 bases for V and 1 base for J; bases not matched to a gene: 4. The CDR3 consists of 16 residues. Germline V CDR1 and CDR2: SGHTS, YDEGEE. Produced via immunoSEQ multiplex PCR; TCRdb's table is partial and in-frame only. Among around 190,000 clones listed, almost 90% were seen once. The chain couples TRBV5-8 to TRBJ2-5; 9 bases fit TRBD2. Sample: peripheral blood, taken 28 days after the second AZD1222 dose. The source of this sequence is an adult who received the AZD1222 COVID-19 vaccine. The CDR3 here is CASSLGASGAQETQYF. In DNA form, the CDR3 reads TGTGCCAGCAGCTTGGGGGCTAGCGGGGCCCAAGAGACCCAGTACTTC.